This T cell receptor beta chain was captured by sequencing in a study of response to subunit inactivated influenza vaccine. This CDR3 has 13 residues. The germline V gene has CDR1 MGHDK and CDR2 SYGVNS. V was trimmed by 4 bases and J by 5 bases, leaving 11 bases between them. This clonotype was detected a few times. TCRdb redid the calling of the RT-PCR reads with MiXCR, one entry per CDR3 protein. The sample includes 500,000 to 750,000 distinct CDR3 sequences, approximately 15% seen only once; the top ten take over 8.5%. The specimen was PBMCs from blood, collected 11 to 12 days after vaccination. The chain is built from TRBV25-1 and TRBJ1-2, with D possibly matching TRBD1 (6 bases). This clonotype originated in a man in his fifties or sixties who received an inactivated influenza vaccine. The CDR3 DNA sequence: TGTGCCAGCAGTGTAACAGGGATGTATGGCTACACCTTC. Translation gives CASSVTGMYGYTF.